The 12 T cell receptor beta chains presented below share a single source sample, sequenced in a study of cytomegalovirus exposure and HLA in healthy donors. 60 Vbeta and 13 Jbeta primers were used in PCR. Sequencing used immunoSEQ multiplex PCR; TCRdb keeps in-frame clones, though not all of them. The sample contains more than 110,000 clones, about 80% of which appear only once. Specimen: PBMCs. The source of these receptors is a man in his thirties or forties in good health and CMV-seropositive.

Worth noting for this clone: Other DNA sequences in the sample encode the same CDR3. The chain recombines TRBV28 with TRBJ1-2; TRBD1 might be the D (6 bases). This CDR3 has 12 amino acids. Looked up from germline, CDR1 is MDHEN and CDR2 is SYDVKM. Trimming took 4 bases from V and 3 from J, leaving 6 bases between them. The DNA of the CDR3 is TGTGCCAGCAGTTGGACAGACTATGGCTACACCTTC. Protein sequence: CASSWTDYGYTF.

V gene TRBV2 combines with J gene TRBJ2-1, with TRBD2 matching over 11 bases. The CDR3 covers 19 residues. Per the germline V gene, CDR1 is SNHLY and CDR2 is FYNNEI. Trimming removed 6 bases from V and 0 bases from J; junction bases left unmatched: 13. CDR3 sequence: CASRINPTSGESSYNEQFF. The CDR3 nucleotides read TGTGCCAGCAGGATCAACCCGACTAGCGGGGAAAGCTCCTACAATGAGCAGTTCTTC.

The V gene is TRBV6-1, the J gene TRBJ1-4, with 7 bases matching TRBD1. Unmatched junction bases numbered 6, after V lost 0 bases and J lost 8 bases. The CDR3 sequence is 15 residues long. Germline V gives CDR1 MNHNS, CDR2 SASEGT. CDR3 sequence reads: CASSEARGGNEKLFF. As DNA, the CDR3 is TGTGCCAGCAGTGAAGCTCGAGGGGGCAACGAAAAACTGTTTTTT.

As concerns this clone: Within the sample, other DNA sequences also encode this same CDR3. DNA for the CDR3: TGTGCCAGCAGTTCCGGACAGGGAAGATACGAGCAGTACTTC. Protein: CASSSGQGRYEQYF. The V gene is TRBV28, the J gene TRBJ2-7; 8 nucleotides align to TRBD1. Germline assignment: CDR1 MDHEN and CDR2 SYDVKM. This CDR3 is built from 14 residues. Trimming removed 4 bases from V and 4 bases from J; junction bases left unmatched: 6.

This clone was seen more than once but under ten times. The rearrangement uses TRBV7-2 and TRBJ1-2, with TRBD1 matching 10 bases. The CDR3 covers 14 residues. V shed 5 bases, J shed 4 bases, and the junction held 4 bases outside the gene matches. The germline V gene has CDR1 SGHTA and CDR2 FQGNSA. The CDR3 is CASSRDRGGYGYTF. CDR3 DNA sequence: TGTGCCAGCAGCCGGGACAGGGGTGGCTATGGCTACACCTTC.

The DNA for the CDR3 is TGTGCCACCAGCAGAGCCGGTCGGGAGACCCAGTACTTC. This gives the protein CATSRAGRETQYF. The chain couples TRBV15 to TRBJ2-5; D call uncertain. In germline, CDR1 is LNHNV, CDR2 YYDKDF (reference sequence). The germline V and J ends were trimmed by 1 base and 5 bases, with 8 bases remaining between them. The CDR3 has 13 residues.

The chain has TRBV9 and TRBJ1-3, with TRBD1 matching 7 bases. With V trimmed by 0 bases and J by 0 bases, 6 bases remained unmatched. The CDR3 length is 17 residues. Germline-derived CDR1 and CDR2 are SGDLS and YYNGEE. The CDR3 sequence: CASSVVAGGNSGNTIYF. The CDR3 region has the DNA TGTGCCAGCAGCGTAGTAGCAGGGGGGAACTCTGGAAACACCATATATTTT.

The count of this clone is one. The chain combines TRBV29-1 with TRBJ1-1, with D unclear. This CDR3 spans 13 amino acids. V was pared by 6 bases and J by 0 bases, with 11 bases between. Germline V gene lookup returns CDR1 SQVTM and CDR2 ANQGSEA. CDR3 region: CSVWEQMNTEAFF. CDR3 nucleotide sequence: TGCAGCGTGTGGGAGCAGATGAACACTGAAGCTTTCTTT.

V and J are TRBV4-2 and TRBJ2-3, with 7 bases matching TRBD2. This CDR3 is 17 amino acids long. V shed 0 bases and J 4 bases; nucleotides not matched to a gene: 10. CDR1 LGHNA and CDR2 YNFKEQ come from the germline V gene. The CDR3 nucleotides read TGTGCCAGCAGCCAAGACCCTTCGGAGCGGGAAGCAGATACGCAGTATTTT. It encodes CASSQDPSEREADTQYF.

The chain is built from TRBV19 and TRBJ1-5; D is unclear. The V end was cut by 5 bases, the J end by 2 bases, with 19 bases between. In germline, CDR1 is LNHDA, CDR2 SQIVND (reference sequence). This CDR3 spans 17 amino acids. The chain's CDR3 is CASSPFRGRKGNQPQHF. In DNA form, the CDR3 reads TGTGCCAGTAGTCCGTTTAGAGGGAGGAAGGGCAATCAGCCCCAGCATTTT. Supplemented by reference TRBV19 and TRBJ1-5, the full variable domain reads DGGITQSPKYLFRKEGQNVTLSCEQNLNHDAMYWYRQDPGQGLRLIYYSQIVNDFQKGDIAEGYSVSREKKESFPLTVTSAQKNPTAFYLCASSPFRGRKGNQPQHFGDGTRLSIL.

J is TRBJ2-3 and V is TRBV10-3; possible D gene TRBD2, 6 bases. CDR1 ENHRY and CDR2 SYGVKD come from the germline V gene. Deletions cut 3 bases from V and 14 bases from J, with 15 bases between. This CDR3 is 12 amino acids long. CDR3 sequence (DNA): TGTGCCATCAGTGACCCGGGACTCCCCCCGTATTTT. This codes for CAISDPGLPPYF.

The chain joins TRBV28 to TRBJ2-1; 7 positions agree with TRBD2. This CDR3 has 18 residues. V gave up 6 bases and J gave up 8 bases; unmatched junction bases: 22. Germline CDR1 MDHEN, CDR2 SYDVKM. The CDR3 DNA sequence: TGTGCCAGCAGAAAGAAGTCGTGGGGGAGGGCCGGTGCCGATGAGCAGTTCTTC. Residues: CASRKKSWGRAGADEQFF. Full variable domain (outside the CDR3, taken from reference TRBV28 and TRBJ2-1): DVKVTQSSRYLVKRTGEKVFLECVQDMDHENMFWYRQDPGLGLRLIYFSYDVKMKEKGDIPEGYSVSREKKERFSLILESASTNQTSMYLCASRKKSWGRAGADEQFFGPGTRLTVL.